The 16 T cell receptor beta chains reported below all come from one sample, sequenced in a study of shared clonotypes between healthy human individuals. TCRdb keeps only in-frame clones here, not all; method: immunoSEQ multiplex PCR. In the table there are fewer than 3 million clones, about nine tenths of which are singletons. The sample was naive CD4+ T cells from PBMCs. Subset described: CD45RA+ positively selected. The receptor set was obtained from a young man in good health. Some clones in this sample may be carry-over from other donors' samples.

V usage is TRBV28 and J usage is TRBJ2-5, with a possible D match to TRBD1 (5 bases). The CDR3 totals 12 residues. V was clipped by 7 bases and J by 0 bases, with 6 bases between them. CDR1 is MDHEN, CDR2 SYDVKM, per germline. The CDR3, as DNA: TGTGCCAGCACCAGGGACCAAGAGACCCAGTACTTC. Translating it yields CASTRDQETQYF.

This chain uses TRBV6-5 with TRBJ2-1; D not certain. The CDR3 is 13 amino acids. Looked up from germline, CDR1 is MNHEY and CDR2 is SVGAGI. The V end lost 6 bases, the J end lost 6 bases, and 12 bases lay between the germline ends. The CDR3 DNA sequence: TGTGCCAGCAGCACTACGGGTCCCAATGAGCAGTTCTTC. It translates to CASSTTGPNEQFF.

This chain links TRBV4-1 with TRBJ2-5; D might be TRBD2 (5 bases). Germline V CDR1 and CDR2: MGHRA, YSYEKL. CDR3 length equals 16 residues. V was pared by 0 bases and J by 5 bases, with 16 bases between. The CDR3 reads CASSQDSDYVWETQYF. CDR3 nucleotide sequence: TGCGCCAGCAGCCAAGACTCCGACTACGTCTGGGAGACCCAGTACTTC.

The V and J genes are TRBV7-6 and TRBJ2-7; no clear D. The CDR3 contains 15 residues. The V end lost 4 bases, the J end lost 6 bases, and 19 bases lay between the germline ends. Germline V gives CDR1 SGHVS, CDR2 FNYEAQ. CDR3: CASSSRNLGTAEQYF. The CDR3, as DNA: TGTGCCAGCAGCTCCCGGAACCTCGGAACTGCCGAGCAGTACTTC. Full variable domain (outside the CDR3, taken from reference TRBV7-6 and TRBJ2-7): GAGVSQSPRYKVTKRGQDVALRCDPISGHVSLYWYRQALGQGPEFLTYFNYEAQQDKSGLPNDRFSAERPEGSISTLTIQRTEQRDSAMYRCASSSRNLGTAEQYFGPGTRLTVT.

The CDR3 sequence: CASSSLDRVWTDTQYF. CDR3 sequence (DNA): TGTGCCAGCAGCTCCCTTGACAGGGTGTGGACAGATACGCAGTATTTT. The gene calls are TRBV5-6 and TRBJ2-3, with TRBD1 identical over 7 bases. The CDR3 loop spans 16 amino acids. Trimming cost V 3 bases and J 3 bases; bases outside gene matches: 10. The germline CDR1 and CDR2 sequences are SGHDT and YYEEEE.

In the case of this clone: The same CDR3 can be traced to other DNA sequences in this sample. The chain employs TRBV7-9 and TRBJ2-7; D unresolved. Germline CDR1 reads SEHNR; CDR2 reads FQNEAQ (reference sequence). The CDR3 extends over 11 amino acids. V was cut by 1 base and J by 5 bases, with 3 bases left in between. The CDR3 region has the DNA TGTGCCAGCAGCTTAGTAGACGAGCAGTACTTC. The encoded protein is CASSLVDEQYF.

The chain uses TRBV10-2 and TRBJ2-2, with a weak D call TRBD2 (6 bases). The V and J ends lost 7 bases and 4 bases respectively, with 13 bases between them. CDR3 size: 14 residues. Germline lookup yields CDR1 WSHSY and CDR2 SAAADI. CDR3 residues: CASNGGLTTGELFF. The CDR3 DNA reads TGCGCCAGCAATGGTGGACTAACCACCGGGGAGCTGTTTTTT.

The chain has TRBV6-6 and TRBJ1-2; tentatively, D is TRBD1 (5 bases). This CDR3 region has 16 residues. Per germline, CDR1 MNHNY and CDR2 SVGAGI (reference sequence). V was clipped by 0 bases and J by 4 bases, with 15 bases between them. CDR3 sequence: CASSYSLGGVIYGYTF. CDR3 DNA: TGTGCCAGCAGTTACTCCTTGGGAGGGGTGATCTATGGCTACACCTTC.

The rearrangement uses TRBV6-6 and TRBJ1-1, with unresolved D. Per germline, CDR1 MNHNY and CDR2 SVGAGI (reference sequence). The CDR3 sequence is 15 residues long. V gave up 2 bases and J gave up 0 bases, with 10 bases separating them. The CDR3 protein is CASSYLRGMNTEAFF. CDR3 nucleotides: TGTGCCAGCAGTTACCTCCGGGGTATGAACACTGAAGCTTTCTTT.

CDR3 in DNA: TGCGCCAGCAGCTTGGGTTTATCGGGGAGCTCTGGAAACACCATATATTTT. It encodes CASSLGLSGSSGNTIYF. The chain uses TRBV5-1 and TRBJ1-3; unclear D gene. This CDR3 has 17 residues. CDR1 is SGHRS and CDR2 is YFSETQ in the germline V gene. Trimming took off 0 bases at V and 0 bases at J, with 13 bases between the two ends.

The count of this clone is one. This rearrangement joins TRBV7-2 to TRBJ2-1; 8 bases map to TRBD2. The germline gives CDR1 SGHTA, CDR2 FQGNSA. CDR3 length: 16 residues. Trimming removed 2 bases from V and 8 bases from J; junction bases left unmatched: 11. CDR3 residues: CASSLMDGRARDEQFF. The CDR3 nucleotides read TGTGCCAGCAGCTTAATGGACGGGAGGGCCAGGGATGAGCAGTTCTTC.

The chain joins TRBV27 to TRBJ1-1; D might be TRBD1 (5 bases). V shed 4 bases and J shed 5 bases, with 11 bases lying between them. Germline V gene sequence: CDR1 MNHEY, CDR2 SMNVEV (reference sequence). There are 13 residues in the CDR3. The DNA of the CDR3 is TGTGCCAGCAGTTACGGGGGAAGGACTGAAGCTTTCTTT. Its translation: CASSYGGRTEAFF.

The gene calls are TRBV5-6 and TRBJ2-7; D is tentatively TRBD1 or TRBD2 (5 bases each). The CDR3 runs to 13 residues. With 2 bases removed from V and 3 bases from J, the gap between germline ends came to 9 bases. Germline CDR1 and CDR2: SGHDT and YYEEEE. The CDR3 protein is CASSFRDRYEQYF. In DNA, the CDR3 is TGTGCCAGCAGCTTCCGGGACCGCTACGAGCAGTACTTC.

V is TRBV19 and J is TRBJ1-2; no firm D call. The V and J ends lost 3 bases and 0 bases respectively, with 8 bases between them. This CDR3 region has 14 residues. Germline V gives CDR1 LNHDA, CDR2 SQIVND (reference sequence). CDR3 region: CASSMVGPNYGYTF. In nucleotides, the CDR3 is TGTGCCAGTAGTATGGTCGGACCTAACTATGGCTACACCTTC.

This chain uses TRBV5-1 with TRBJ2-7, with TRBD1 matching over 9 bases. Germline V gene data show CDR1 as SGHRS and CDR2 as YFSETQ. The CDR3 is made up of 15 amino acids. Unmatched junction bases numbered 10, after V lost 3 bases and J lost 6 bases. The CDR3 DNA reads as TGCGCCAGCAGCTGGAATCCGGGACAGGGCCCCGAGCAGTACTTC. It translates to CASSWNPGQGPEQYF. Variable domain in full (rest from reference TRBV5-1 and TRBJ2-7): KAGVTQTPRYLIKTRGQQVTLSCSPISGHRSVSWYQQTPGQGLQFLFEYFSETQRNKGNFPGRFSGRQFSNSRSEMNVSTLELGDSALYLCASSWNPGQGPEQYFGPGTRLTVT.

This rearrangement joins TRBV7-6 to TRBJ2-7; D ambiguous. CDR1 is SGHVS, CDR2 FNYEAQ, per germline. The CDR3 has 14 amino acids. Trimming stripped 5 bases from V and 0 bases from J, with 11 bases between. For the CDR3, the DNA is TGTGCCAGCAGCATGACGGACGGCTCCTACGAGCAGTACTTC. Residues: CASSMTDGSYEQYF. The variable domain in full, with the rest retrieved from reference TRBV7-6 and TRBJ2-7, is GAGVSQSPRYKVTKRGQDVALRCDPISGHVSLYWYRQALGQGPEFLTYFNYEAQQDKSGLPNDRFSAERPEGSISTLTIQRTEQRDSAMYRCASSMTDGSYEQYFGPGTRLTVT.